This TCR beta chain is drawn from a study of blood T cells in healthy people across ages. Healthy Caucasians from Russia aged roughly 6 to 90 served as donors. A sample-barcoded 5' primer and a J-beta primer mix were used in a second PCR of roughly 7 to 11 cycles. TCRdb reprocessed the 5' RACE reads via MiXCR and lists one record per CDR3 protein. The top ten hold around an eighth of the sample, which has 850,000 to 1,000,000 distinct CDR3 sequences, about 48% seen once. This CDR3 has 15 residues. The trim removed 5 bases at V and 8 bases at J, leaving 11 bases unmatched. Germline V gives CDR1 SEHNR, CDR2 FQNEAQ (reference sequence).

The sequencing sample was made of blood. This chain joins TRBV7-9 and TRBJ2-3, with TRBD2 matching over 9 bases. The source of this sequence is a man younger than 45 in good health. The CDR3 loop is CASSRLAAGVGTQYF. For the CDR3, the DNA is TGTGCCAGCAGCCGACTAGCGGCCGGAGTAGGTACGCAGTATTTT.